These 26 T cell receptor beta chains were sequenced from one sample in a study of CD8+ T cells in alopecia areata. The sample's treatment: oral pan-JAK inhibitor, 5-10 mg twice daily. The authors extracted RNA and reverse transcribed it into cDNA as the sequencing template. Clones were sequenced by immunoSEQ multiplex PCR, and TCRdb holds only the in-frame ones, with some missing. The sample shows roughly 110,000 clones, 55% to 60% of them seen only once. Sample: CD4+ T cells sorted from blood, taken at week 24, from a patient treated with tofacitinib. The receptors originated from a human donor with alopecia areata.

This CDR3 reads CASSLSQDTEAFF. Here the CDR3 DNA reads TGTGCCAGCAGCTTAAGCCAGGACACTGAAGCTTTCTTT. The genes are TRBV7-2 and TRBJ1-1, with D unresolved. The V gene's germline CDR1 is SGHTA and CDR2 FQGNSA. This CDR3 is 13 amino acids long. Between the trimmed V and J ends, which lost 2 bases and 3 bases, there was a span of 7 bases. Looking up the rest from reference TRBV7-2 and TRBJ1-1 gives the full variable domain: GAGVSQSPSNKVTEKGKDVELRCDPISGHTALYWYRQSLGQGLEFLIYFQGNSAPDKSGLPSDRFSAERTGGSVSTLTIQRTQQEDSAVYLCASSLSQDTEAFFGQGTRLTVV.

The CDR3 is CSVVRSTSGVSDTQYF. DNA of the CDR3: TGCAGCGTTGTCCGATCGACTAGCGGGGTCTCAGATACGCAGTATTTT. V usage is TRBV29-1 and J usage is TRBJ2-3; 11 bases are a match to TRBD2. V was pared by 4 bases and J by 4 bases, with 10 bases of the junction left unmatched. CDR3 length: 16 residues. Germline values: CDR1 SQVTM, CDR2 ANQGSEA.

This clone was seen only a few times. The chain combines TRBV6-6 with TRBJ2-7, with TRBD1 matching over 9 bases. CDR1 is MNHNY and CDR2 is SVGAGI in the germline V gene (reference sequence). With V trimmed by 4 bases and J by 3 bases, 4 bases remained unmatched. The CDR3 loop spans 14 amino acids. CDR3 bases: TGTGCCAGCAGTTCCACAGGGGGCGGCTACGAGCAGTACTTC. Translated, it gives CASSSTGGGYEQYF.

This clone has a handful of counts. The genes are TRBV6-5 and TRBJ2-7; TRBD1 might be the D (6 bases). The ends were cut back, 10 bases at V and 0 bases at J, with 13 bases in the middle. Germline assignment: CDR1 MNHEY and CDR2 SVGAGI. There are 13 residues in the CDR3. The CDR3: CATLRDTSYEQYF. CDR3 DNA: TGTGCCACTCTCCGGGACACCTCCTACGAGCAGTACTTC.

This clone was recorded a few times. The rearrangement links TRBV30 to TRBJ1-6, with D tentatively TRBD1 (6 bases). This CDR3 is 13 amino acids long. Germline V lookup: CDR1 GTSNPN, CDR2 SVGIG (reference sequence). The germline V and J ends were trimmed by 0 bases and 10 bases, with 10 bases remaining between them. The CDR3 loop is CAWSVSGESPLHF. The CDR3 region has the DNA TGTGCCTGGAGTGTTTCAGGGGAGTCACCCCTCCACTTT.

This chain joins TRBV12-5 and TRBJ2-4; TRBD1 aligns across 8 bases. The CDR3 has 13 residues. V gave up 7 bases and J gave up 9 bases; unmatched junction bases: 8. Germline CDR1 LGHNT, CDR2 FRNRAP. The CDR3 loop reads CASARTGYGIQYF. The CDR3 region has the DNA TGTGCTAGTGCCCGGACAGGGTACGGCATTCAGTACTTC.

J is TRBJ1-1 and V is TRBV6-5, with 9 nucleotides matching TRBD1. Germline loops: CDR1 MNHEY, CDR2 SVGAGI. The CDR3 has 15 residues. V was clipped by 5 bases and J by 4 bases; unmatched bases: 8. In DNA form, the CDR3 reads TGTGCCAGCAGTCCGCCAGGGACAGGGAGCACTGAAGCTTTCTTT. This gives the protein CASSPPGTGSTEAFF.

This clone was observed a few times. The chain combines TRBV28 with TRBJ2-7; D uncertain. V shed 5 bases and J shed 5 bases, with 16 bases lying between them. The CDR3 totals 14 residues. Germline CDR1 is MDHEN and CDR2 is SYDVKM. CDR3 sequence reads: CASSEGRPLHEQYF. The CDR3 region has the DNA TGTGCCAGCAGTGAAGGACGTCCCCTCCACGAGCAGTACTTC.

The V call is TRBV18, the J call TRBJ2-3; D is possibly TRBD2 (7 bases). Per germline, CDR1 KGHSH and CDR2 LQKENI. The V and J ends lost 5 bases and 6 bases respectively, with 21 bases between them. This CDR3 contains 16 residues. The CDR3 reads CASSEMVGGPIDTQYF. CDR3 in DNA: TGTGCCAGCTCAGAGATGGTCGGGGGGCCCATCGATACGCAGTATTTT.

The chain is built from TRBV6-5 and TRBJ2-3, with D tentatively TRBD1 (6 bases). V lost 7 bases and J 1 base, leaving 12 bases between the germline ends. The CDR3 extends over 14 amino acids. Germline V CDR1 and CDR2: MNHEY, SVGAGI. For the CDR3, the DNA is TGTGCCAGCACTGAGAAGGGGGGCACAGATACGCAGTATTTT. Translating it yields CASTEKGGTDTQYF.

The DNA for the CDR3 is TGCGCCAGCTTGGGGACAGGGGCTACTGGAGAGACCCAGTACTTC. It is translated as CASLGTGATGETQYF. This chain links TRBV5-1 with TRBJ2-5; 10 bases map to TRBD1. Losses at the gene ends were 7 bases for V and 4 bases for J; bases not matched to a gene: 10. Germline CDR1 is SGHRS and CDR2 is YFSETQ. This CDR3 has 15 amino acids.

The chain is built from TRBV18 and TRBJ1-5; TRBD1 matches 8 bases. The V and J ends lost 3 bases and 5 bases, in that order; junction bases with no gene match: 0. The CDR3 extends over 13 amino acids. From germline, CDR1 is KGHSH and CDR2 LQKENI. The chain's CDR3 is CASSPTGDQPQHF. The CDR3 DNA reads as TGTGCCAGCTCACCGACAGGGGATCAGCCCCAGCATTTT.

This chain joins TRBV5-1 and TRBJ2-7, with D maybe TRBD2 (5 bases). Trimming shortened V by 0 bases and J by 3 bases, and 13 bases separated the two germline ends. There are 15 residues in the CDR3. Looked up from germline, CDR1 is SGHRS and CDR2 is YFSETQ. This CDR3 is CASSLGEHYYYEQYF. DNA of the CDR3: TGCGCCAGCAGCTTGGGGGAGCACTACTACTACGAGCAGTACTTC. The full variable domain, in which reference TRBV5-1 and TRBJ2-7 provide the parts outside the CDR3, is KAGVTQTPRYLIKTRGQQVTLSCSPISGHRSVSWYQQTPGQGLQFLFEYFSETQRNKGNFPGRFSGRQFSNSRSEMNVSTLELGDSALYLCASSLGEHYYYEQYFGPGTRLTVT.

The chain combines TRBV7-9 with TRBJ1-3, with D uncertain. Per germline, CDR1 SEHNR and CDR2 FQNEAQ (reference sequence). V lost 11 bases and J 0 bases, leaving 8 bases between the germline ends. The CDR3 runs 12 residues. The CDR3 nucleotides are TGTGCCGAGGAAGTCTCTGGAAACACCATATATTTT. Translated: CAEEVSGNTIYF.

This clone was seen just once. This rearrangement joins TRBV4-1 to TRBJ2-4, with D hard to call. CDR3 length equals 18 residues. Per the germline V gene, CDR1 is MGHRA and CDR2 is YSYEKL. V lost 1 base to trimming and J lost 0 bases, with 16 bases between them. The CDR3 here is CASSQGHMATLAKNIQYF. CDR3 in DNA: TGCGCCAGCAGCCAAGGACATATGGCTACTCTAGCCAAAAACATTCAGTACTTC.

The chain couples TRBV29-1 to TRBJ2-7; possibly TRBD1 for D (6 bases). This CDR3 has 12 residues. The V and J ends lost 7 bases and 2 bases respectively, with 12 bases between them. Per germline, CDR1 SQVTM and CDR2 ANQGSEA. DNA for the CDR3: TGCAGCGGACGGGACACCCCCTACGAGCAGTACTTC. This translates into CSGRDTPYEQYF.

This clone has only a few counts. The gene calls are TRBV6-5 and TRBJ2-4; D unresolved. Germline assignment: CDR1 MNHEY and CDR2 SVGAGI. The CDR3 contains 16 residues. V lost 0 bases to trimming and J lost 7 bases, with 16 bases between them. CDR3 sequence reads: CASSYSTLSTGNIQYF. The CDR3 DNA is TGTGCCAGCAGTTACTCAACTTTGAGTACCGGGAACATTCAGTACTTC.

The chain joins TRBV5-1 to TRBJ2-2; no clear D gene. The ends were cut back, 0 bases at V and 0 bases at J, with 9 bases in the middle. This CDR3 has 16 residues. Germline V gene lookup returns CDR1 SGHRS and CDR2 YFSETQ. CDR3 nucleotide sequence: TGCGCCAGCAGCTTGGTACCACAGACGAACACCGGGGAGCTGTTTTTT. Protein: CASSLVPQTNTGELFF.

The chain has TRBV29-1 and TRBJ1-1, with D possibly matching TRBD1 (5 bases). This CDR3 is built from 13 residues. Germline lookup yields CDR1 SQVTM and CDR2 ANQGSEA. V lost 7 bases to trimming and J lost 1 base, with 13 bases between them. The CDR3, as DNA: TGCAGCGCGGAAAGACAGAAGAACACTGAAGCTTTCTTT. Amino acid sequence: CSAERQKNTEAFF.

The chain is built from TRBV5-1 and TRBJ2-7; D not certain. Germline loops: CDR1 SGHRS, CDR2 YFSETQ. With 4 bases removed from V and 3 bases from J, the gap between germline ends came to 17 bases. The CDR3 runs to 15 residues. The CDR3 bases are TGCGCCAGCAGCCCTACCGGACCGACGTACTACGAGCAGTACTTC. It translates to CASSPTGPTYYEQYF.

The chain uses TRBV6-5 and TRBJ1-2; 7 positions match TRBD1. Germline CDR1 reads MNHEY; CDR2 reads SVGAGI. This CDR3 spans 13 amino acids. J lost 4 bases, V lost 6 bases, and 5 bases had no gene match. The DNA for the CDR3 is TGTGCCAGCAGGAAACCAGGGGGCTATGGCTACACCTTC. Translated: CASRKPGGYGYTF.

In DNA, the CDR3 is TGTGCCAGCAGTGGACCGGGGGCCGAAGAGACCCAGTACTTC. Encoded protein: CASSGPGAEETQYF. The chain recombines TRBV2 with TRBJ2-5, with D tentatively TRBD1 or TRBD2 (6 bases each). CDR1 and CDR2 (germline): SNHLY, FYNNEI. This CDR3 region has 14 residues. The V and J ends lost 4 bases and 3 bases respectively, with 12 bases between them. Together with reference TRBV2 and TRBJ2-5, the CDR3 gives the full variable domain: EPEVTQTPSHQVTQMGQEVILRCVPISNHLYFYWYRQILGQKVEFLVSFYNNEISEKSEIFDDQFSVERPDGSNFTLKIRSTKLEDSAMYFCASSGPGAEETQYFGPGTRLLVL.

The V call is TRBV7-9, the J call TRBJ2-5; a weak D match, TRBD1 (6 bases). V was clipped by 8 bases and J by 1 base, with 11 bases between them. CDR1 is SEHNR, CDR2 FQNEAQ, per germline (reference sequence). The CDR3 is 13 residues long. This CDR3 reads CASEYRVQETQYF. The CDR3 DNA is TGTGCCAGCGAGTACAGGGTCCAAGAGACCCAGTACTTC. Using reference TRBV7-9 and TRBJ2-5 for the parts outside the CDR3, the full variable domain is DTGVSQNPRHKITKRGQNVTFRCDPISEHNRLYWYRQTLGQGPEFLTYFQNEAQLEKSRLLSDRFSAERPKGSFSTLEIQRTEQGDSAMYLCASEYRVQETQYFGPGTRLLVL.

The chain uses TRBV18 and TRBJ2-2; D ambiguous. The V and J ends lost 3 bases and 1 base respectively, with 3 bases between them. The CDR3 has 13 amino acids. Per the germline V gene, CDR1 is KGHSH and CDR2 is LQKENI. The CDR3 sequence is CASSPVNTGELFF. In DNA, the CDR3 is TGTGCCAGCTCACCGGTGAACACCGGGGAGCTGTTTTTT.

The J gene is TRBJ1-2, the V gene TRBV11-2, with a weak D call TRBD1 (6 bases). The V end lost 3 bases, the J end lost 8 bases, and 13 bases lay between the germline ends. The CDR3 has 13 residues. Germline loops: CDR1 SGHAT, CDR2 FQNNGV. CDR3 in amino acids: CASSLRLQGGYTF. The CDR3 DNA reads as TGTGCCAGCAGCTTGAGGCTGCAGGGGGGCTACACCTTC.

This clone was detected a few times. The gene calls are TRBV9 and TRBJ2-2, with D possibly being TRBD1 or TRBD2 (5 bases each). Germline V CDR1 and CDR2: SGDLS, YYNGEE. This CDR3 is 15 amino acids long. V was trimmed by 2 bases and J by 4 bases, leaving 12 bases between them. CDR3 nucleotides: TGTGCCAGCAGCGTTTTGGGGGAAAGCACCGGGGAGCTGTTTTTT. This encodes CASSVLGESTGELFF.